The clone carrying this T cell receptor (beta chain) was counted only a few times. As TCR cDNA was made by 5'RACE template switching, a universal primer site and UMIs were added. TCRdb passed the 5' RACE reads through MiXCR, listing each CDR3 protein once. The sample lists 400,000 to 650,000 distinct CDR3 sequences; around a fifth were seen once. This entry is derived from a study of T cells after yellow fever vaccination. The sequencing here drew on PBMCs, taken less than 25 days after the first yellow fever vaccination. The receptor comes from a young man who received the YFV17D yellow fever vaccine.

The CDR3 DNA reads TGCGCCAGCAGGGGAACAGGGACCAGGACCCAGTACTTC. Its protein product is CASRGTGTRTQYF. The J gene is TRBJ2-5, the V gene TRBV5-1; D is perhaps TRBD1 (6 bases). This CDR3 is 13 amino acids long. Germline V gene data show CDR1 as SGHRS and CDR2 as YFSETQ. V gave up 5 bases and J gave up 7 bases, with 15 bases separating them.